This T cell receptor beta chain was sequenced for a study of CD8 T cells in ankylosing spondylitis. TCRdb itself ran the 5' RACE reads through MiXCR, one entry per CDR3 protein. Among 240,000 or so distinct CDR3 sequences listed, around 9.2% were seen once. Germline CDR1 is SGHTA and CDR2 is FQGNSA. The CDR3 has 13 amino acids. Trimming removed 5 bases at V and 8 bases at J, with 13 bases between. This clonotype has ten or more counts. This sequence originates from a male donor with ankylosing spondylitis or in good health (not recorded which). This chain links TRBV7-2 with TRBJ1-5, with a weak D call TRBD1 (5 bases). Sequenced input: blood, either unsorted or a sorted T cell fraction (not recorded which). CDR3 in amino acids: CASSPGTGKPQHF. The CDR3 DNA follows: TGTGCCAGCAGCCCAGGGACTGGCAAGCCCCAGCATTTT.